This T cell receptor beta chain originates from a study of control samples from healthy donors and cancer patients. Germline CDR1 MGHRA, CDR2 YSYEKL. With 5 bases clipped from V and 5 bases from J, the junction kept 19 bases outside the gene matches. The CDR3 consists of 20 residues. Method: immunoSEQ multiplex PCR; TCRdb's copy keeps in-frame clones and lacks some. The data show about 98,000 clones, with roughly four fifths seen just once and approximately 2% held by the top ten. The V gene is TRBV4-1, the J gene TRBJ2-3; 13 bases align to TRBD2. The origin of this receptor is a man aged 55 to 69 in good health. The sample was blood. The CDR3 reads CASSDGTGWTSGGRGDTQYF. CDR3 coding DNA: TGCGCCAGCAGCGACGGGACAGGGTGGACTAGCGGGGGCCGAGGAGATACGCAGTATTTT.